What follows describes a single T cell receptor beta chain. What it binds is not known. The donors were in the approximately 120-subject validation cohort, distinct from the approximately 670-subject first cohort. Profiling relied on immunoSEQ multiplex PCR, and the TCRdb table lists in-frame clones only, not all of them. The data contain fewer than 85,000 clones, 94% of them singletons. The data were obtained in a study of cytomegalovirus exposure and HLA in healthy donors. Whole-study context: The approximately 710 first-cohort repertoires and the 95 to 150 validation repertoires shared the same platform, a later analysis reported.

The CDR3 is 11 residues long. V gave up 3 bases and J gave up 8 bases, with 7 bases separating them. CDR1 GTSNPN and CDR2 SVGIG come from the germline V gene (reference sequence). Overall study results and limits: Most TCR sequences were seen very rarely across donors, but some public TCRs occurred in many. A subsequent analysis found that TCR clusters from the first cohort also tended to co-occur in the 120 or so validation repertoires, with about 95% of cluster scores above 0.

The chain employs TRBV30 and TRBJ1-4; D remains unclear. This TCR was recovered from a woman younger than 35 in good health and CMV-seronegative. The source material was PBMCs. CDR3 in amino acids: CAWSGREKLFF. DNA of the CDR3: TGTGCCTGGAGCGGGAGAGAAAAACTGTTTTTT.